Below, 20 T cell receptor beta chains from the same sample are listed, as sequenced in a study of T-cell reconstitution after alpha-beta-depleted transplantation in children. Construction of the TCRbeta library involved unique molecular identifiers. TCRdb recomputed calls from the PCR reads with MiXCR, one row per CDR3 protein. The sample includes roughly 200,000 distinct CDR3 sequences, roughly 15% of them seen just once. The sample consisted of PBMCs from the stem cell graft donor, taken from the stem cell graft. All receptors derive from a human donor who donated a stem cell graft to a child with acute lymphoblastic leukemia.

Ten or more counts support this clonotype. This CDR3 is CSAREGQLNTEAFF. In DNA form, the CDR3 reads TGCAGTGCTAGAGAGGGACAGTTGAACACTGAAGCTTTCTTT. This chain joins TRBV20-1 and TRBJ1-1; 7 bases are shared with TRBD1. Germline V gene lookup returns CDR1 DFQATT and CDR2 SNEGSKA (reference sequence). The V gene end was trimmed by 0 bases and the J gene end by 0 bases; junction bases not matched to a gene: 1. This CDR3 region has 14 residues.

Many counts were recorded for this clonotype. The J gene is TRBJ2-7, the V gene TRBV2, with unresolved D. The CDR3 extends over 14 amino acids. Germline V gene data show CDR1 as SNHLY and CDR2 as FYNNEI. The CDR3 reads CASSEVGEDRTSRV. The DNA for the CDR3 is TGTGCCAGCAGTGAAGTAGGAGAGGATAGGACCTCTCGGGTC.

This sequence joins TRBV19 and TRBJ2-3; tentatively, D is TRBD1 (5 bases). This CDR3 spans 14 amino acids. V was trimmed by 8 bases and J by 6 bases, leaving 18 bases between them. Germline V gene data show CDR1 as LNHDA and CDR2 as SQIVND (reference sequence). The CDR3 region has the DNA TGTGCCAGTGGATTTGGTGGGGCAGGGGATACGCAGTATTTT. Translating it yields CASGFGGAGDTQYF.

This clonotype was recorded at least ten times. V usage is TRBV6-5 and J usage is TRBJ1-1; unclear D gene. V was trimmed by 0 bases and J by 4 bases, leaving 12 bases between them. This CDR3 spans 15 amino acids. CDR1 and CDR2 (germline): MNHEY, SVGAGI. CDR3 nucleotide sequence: TGTGCCAGCAGTTACTCGGACGTCAGAATCACTGAAGCTTTCTTT. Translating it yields CASSYSDVRITEAFF.

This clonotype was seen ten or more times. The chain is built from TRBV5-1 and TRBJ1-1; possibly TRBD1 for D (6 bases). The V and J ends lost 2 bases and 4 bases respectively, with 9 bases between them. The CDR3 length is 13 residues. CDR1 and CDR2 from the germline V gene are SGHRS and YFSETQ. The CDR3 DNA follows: TGCGCCAGCAGCTTTCGGACAGCCACTGAAGCTTTCTTT. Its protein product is CASSFRTATEAFF.

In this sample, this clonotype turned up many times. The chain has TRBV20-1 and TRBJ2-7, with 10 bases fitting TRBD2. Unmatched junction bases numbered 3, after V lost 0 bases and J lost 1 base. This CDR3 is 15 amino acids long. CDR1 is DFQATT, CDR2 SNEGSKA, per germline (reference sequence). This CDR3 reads CSARDGTSASYEQYF. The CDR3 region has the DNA TGCAGTGCTAGAGATGGGACTAGCGCTTCCTACGAGCAGTACTTC.

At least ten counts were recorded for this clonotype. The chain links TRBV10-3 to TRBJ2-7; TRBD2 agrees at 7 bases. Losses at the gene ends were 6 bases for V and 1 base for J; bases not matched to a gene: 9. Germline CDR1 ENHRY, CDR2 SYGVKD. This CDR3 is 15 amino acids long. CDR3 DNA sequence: TGTGCCATCAGCGGCGGTGGCGGGAGTTCCTACGAGCAGTACTTC. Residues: CAISGGGGSSYEQYF.

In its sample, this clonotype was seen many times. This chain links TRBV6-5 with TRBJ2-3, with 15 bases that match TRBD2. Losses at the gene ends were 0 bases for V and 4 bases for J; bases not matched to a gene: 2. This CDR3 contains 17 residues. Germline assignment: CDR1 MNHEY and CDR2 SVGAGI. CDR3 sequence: CASSYSGLAGGPDTQYF. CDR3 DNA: TGTGCCAGCAGTTACTCGGGACTAGCGGGAGGACCAGATACGCAGTATTTT.

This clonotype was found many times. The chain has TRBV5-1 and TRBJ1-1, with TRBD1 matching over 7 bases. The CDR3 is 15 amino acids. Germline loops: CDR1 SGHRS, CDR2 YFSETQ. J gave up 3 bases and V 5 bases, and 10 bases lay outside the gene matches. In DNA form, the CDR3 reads TGCGCCAGCAGTTCCGGACAGGTGTCGTACACTGAAGCTTTCTTT. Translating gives CASSSGQVSYTEAFF. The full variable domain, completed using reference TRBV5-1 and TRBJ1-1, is KAGVTQTPRYLIKTRGQQVTLSCSPISGHRSVSWYQQTPGQGLQFLFEYFSETQRNKGNFPGRFSGRQFSNSRSEMNVSTLELGDSALYLCASSSGQVSYTEAFFGQGTRLTVV.

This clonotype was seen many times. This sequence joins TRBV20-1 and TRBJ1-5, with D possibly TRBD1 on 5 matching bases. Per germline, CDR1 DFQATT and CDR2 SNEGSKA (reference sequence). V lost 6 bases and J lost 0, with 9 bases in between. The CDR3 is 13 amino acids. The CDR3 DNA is TGCAGTGCCGTCCAGGGTAGCAATCAGCCCCAGCATTTT. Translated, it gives CSAVQGSNQPQHF.

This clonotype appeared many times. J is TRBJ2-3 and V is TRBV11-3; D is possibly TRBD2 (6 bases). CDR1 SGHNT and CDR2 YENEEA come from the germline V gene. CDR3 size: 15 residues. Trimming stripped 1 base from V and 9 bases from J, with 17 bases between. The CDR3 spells CASSLVQPGTGTQYF. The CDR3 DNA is TGTGCCAGCAGCTTAGTTCAACCCGGGACTGGGACGCAGTATTTT.

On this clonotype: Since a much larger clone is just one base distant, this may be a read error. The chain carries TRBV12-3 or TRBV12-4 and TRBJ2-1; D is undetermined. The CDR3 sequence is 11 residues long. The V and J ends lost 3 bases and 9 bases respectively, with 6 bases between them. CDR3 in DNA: TGTGCCAGCAGTTTGATGCGTGAGCAGTTCTTC. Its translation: CASSLMREQFF.

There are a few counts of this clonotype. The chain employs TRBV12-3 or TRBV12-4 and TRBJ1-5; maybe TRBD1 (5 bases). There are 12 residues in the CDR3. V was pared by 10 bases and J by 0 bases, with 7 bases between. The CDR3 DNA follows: TGTGCCACGGGGGATAGCAATCAGCCCCAGCATTTT. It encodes CATGDSNQPQHF.

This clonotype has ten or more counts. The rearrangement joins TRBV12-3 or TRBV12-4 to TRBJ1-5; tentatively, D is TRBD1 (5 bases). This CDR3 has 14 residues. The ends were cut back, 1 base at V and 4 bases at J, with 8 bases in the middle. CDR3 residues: CASSLVAGNQPQHF. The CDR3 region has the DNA TGTGCCAGCAGTTTAGTGGCAGGGAATCAGCCCCAGCATTTT.

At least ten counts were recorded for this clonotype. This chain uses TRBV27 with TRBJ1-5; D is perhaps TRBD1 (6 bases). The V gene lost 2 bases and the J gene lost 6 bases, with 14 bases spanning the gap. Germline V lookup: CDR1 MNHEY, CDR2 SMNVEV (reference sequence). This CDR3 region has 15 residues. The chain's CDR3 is CASSLNWGASQPQHF. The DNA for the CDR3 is TGTGCCAGCAGTTTAAACTGGGGGGCAAGTCAGCCCCAGCATTTT.

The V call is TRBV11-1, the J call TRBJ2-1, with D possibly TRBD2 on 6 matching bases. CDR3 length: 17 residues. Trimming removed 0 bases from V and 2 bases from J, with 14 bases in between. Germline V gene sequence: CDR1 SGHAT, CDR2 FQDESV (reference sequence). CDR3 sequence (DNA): TGTGCCAGCAGCTTAGCGCTGGCGGGAATCACCTACAATGAGCAGTTCTTC. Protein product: CASSLALAGITYNEQFF. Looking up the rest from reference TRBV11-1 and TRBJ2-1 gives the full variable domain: EAEVAQSPRYKITEKSQAVAFWCDPISGHATLYWYRQILGQGPELLVQFQDESVVDDSQLPKDRFSAERLKGVDSTLKIQPAELGDSAMYLCASSLALAGITYNEQFFGPGTRLTVL.

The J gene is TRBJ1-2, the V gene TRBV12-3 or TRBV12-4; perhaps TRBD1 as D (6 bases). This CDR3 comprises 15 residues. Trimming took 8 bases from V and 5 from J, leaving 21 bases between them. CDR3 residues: CASRGQVVYQYGYTF. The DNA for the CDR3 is TGTGCCAGCCGGGGGCAGGTGGTATACCAATATGGCTACACCTTC.

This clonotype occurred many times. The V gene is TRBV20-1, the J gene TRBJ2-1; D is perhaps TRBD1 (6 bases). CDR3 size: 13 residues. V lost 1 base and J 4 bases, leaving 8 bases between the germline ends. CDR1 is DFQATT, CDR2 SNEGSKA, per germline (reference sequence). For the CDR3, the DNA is TGCAGTGCTAGAGTGGACAGTTACAATGAGCAGTTCTTC. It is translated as CSARVDSYNEQFF.

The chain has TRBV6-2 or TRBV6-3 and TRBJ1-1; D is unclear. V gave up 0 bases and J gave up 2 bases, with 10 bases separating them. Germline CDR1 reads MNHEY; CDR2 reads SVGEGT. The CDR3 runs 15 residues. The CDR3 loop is CASSYSIATNTEAFF. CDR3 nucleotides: TGTGCCAGCAGTTACTCGATCGCGACAAACACTGAAGCTTTCTTT.

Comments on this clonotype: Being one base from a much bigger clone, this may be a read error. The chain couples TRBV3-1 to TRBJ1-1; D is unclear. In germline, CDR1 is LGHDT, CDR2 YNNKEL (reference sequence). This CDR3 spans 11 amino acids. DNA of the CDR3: TGTTCCAGCAGCCAAAACACACAGGCTTTCTTT. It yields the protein CSSSQNTQAFF.